The next 15 T cell receptor beta chains were all read from a single sample in a study of CD8 T cells in Susac syndrome. Random hexamers were used to reverse transcribe the RNA input (about 0.5 to 1 ug). TCRdb used MiXCR to reprocess the immunoSEQ multiplex PCR reads, holding one entry per CDR3 protein. The table records about 280,000 distinct CDR3 sequences, 85% of them present only once. Sequences were obtained from CD8+ T cells from PBMCs. The receptors derive from a human donor with multiple sclerosis.

The rearrangement uses TRBV30 and TRBJ2-3; 14 nucleotides agree with TRBD2. CDR3 length: 19 residues. The ends lost 1 base at V and 1 base at J; junction bases unmatched: 10. From germline, CDR1 is GTSNPN and CDR2 SVGIG (reference sequence). CDR3 region: CAWSASGTSGSWGTDTQYF. The CDR3 bases are TGTGCCTGGAGTGCATCCGGGACTAGCGGGAGTTGGGGCACAGATACGCAGTATTTT.

This clonotype was observed once. This chain joins TRBV12-3 or TRBV12-4 and TRBJ2-3, with 14 bases matching TRBD2. The CDR3 is 16 residues long. V lost 3 bases to trimming and J lost 4 bases; unmatched junction nucleotides: 3. The CDR3: CASSFGTSGSSDTQYF. In DNA, the CDR3 is TGTGCCAGCAGTTTTGGGACTAGCGGGAGTTCAGATACGCAGTATTTT.

This chain uses TRBV20-1 with TRBJ2-3; 11 bases are shared with TRBD2. Germline-derived CDR1 and CDR2 are DFQATT and SNEGSKA (reference sequence). After removal of 6 bases from V and 4 bases from J, the junction contained 6 bases not matched to a gene. CDR3 length: 14 residues. CDR3 in DNA: TGCAGTGCCCGACTAGCGGGAAACGCAGATACGCAGTATTTT. Protein sequence: CSARLAGNADTQYF.

The chain employs TRBV25-1 and TRBJ2-1; 10 positions agree with TRBD2. The CDR3 is made up of 17 amino acids. Germline V gene sequence: CDR1 MGHDK, CDR2 SYGVNS. V was clipped by 5 bases and J by 3 bases; unmatched bases: 10. This chain's CDR3 is CASSPNLAGVHYNEQFF. The DNA for the CDR3 is TGTGCCAGCAGTCCGAACCTAGCGGGAGTTCACTACAATGAGCAGTTCTTC.

The CDR3 bases are TGTGCCAGCAGCTTGAGTGGGACAGGGCTCGCGTACGAGCAGTACTTC. Its protein is CASSLSGTGLAYEQYF. The chain links TRBV5-5 to TRBJ2-7; 9 bases are shared with TRBD1. Germline trimming cut 1 base from V and 4 bases from J; bases unmatched to any gene: 9. This CDR3 spans 16 amino acids. CDR1 SGHKS and CDR2 YYEKEE come from the germline V gene (reference sequence).

To note about this clonotype: Compared with germline, one end of the junction differs, possibly owing to a read error. The V call is TRBV29-1, the J call TRBJ2-1; D might be TRBD2 (6 bases). The CDR3 totals 13 residues. Germline V gene lookup returns CDR1 SQVTM and CDR2 ANQGSEA. The CDR3 reads CSIDGGSYNEQFF. The CDR3 DNA reads as TGCAGCATTGACGGGGGATCCTACAATGAGCAGTTCTTC.

The chain is built from TRBV18 and TRBJ2-1, with D perhaps matching TRBD1 or TRBD2 (5 bases each). Per the germline V gene, CDR1 is KGHSH and CDR2 is LQKENI. Between the trimmed V and J ends, which lost 6 bases and 5 bases, there was a span of 17 bases. The CDR3 has 15 amino acids. The chain's CDR3 is CASSLSGTYNNEQFF. The CDR3 bases are TGTGCCAGCTCGCTTTCCGGGACGTATAACAATGAGCAGTTCTTC.

The CDR3 DNA follows: TGTGCCAGCAGCGTGGGCAGTGGGGCGAACGAGCAGTACTTC. As protein: CASSVGSGANEQYF. The chain carries TRBV9 and TRBJ2-7, with D possibly matching TRBD1 (5 bases). This CDR3 is built from 14 residues. CDR1 is SGDLS, CDR2 YYNGEE, per germline. Trimming took 2 bases from V and 5 from J, leaving 14 bases between them.

This rearrangement joins TRBV19 to TRBJ1-1, with D uncertain. Trimming removed 7 bases at V and 1 base at J, with 16 bases between. The CDR3 covers 15 residues. Germline CDR1 is LNHDA and CDR2 is SQIVND (reference sequence). The CDR3 loop is CASTVMGGGNTEAFF. The DNA for the CDR3 is TGTGCCAGTACCGTCATGGGAGGTGGGAACACTGAAGCTTTCTTT.

The gene calls are TRBV27 and TRBJ2-2, with a weak D call TRBD1 (6 bases). With 1 base removed from V and 3 bases from J, the gap between germline ends came to 9 bases. The V gene's germline CDR1 is MNHEY and CDR2 SMNVEV (reference sequence). This CDR3 has 15 amino acids. CDR3 protein: CASSLWAGDTGELFF. The CDR3 coding sequence is TGTGCCAGCAGTTTATGGGCAGGGGACACCGGGGAGCTGTTTTTT.

The chain combines TRBV4-2 with TRBJ2-1; D possibly corresponds to TRBD2 (5 bases). CDR1 LGHNA and CDR2 YNFKEQ come from the germline V gene. The CDR3 consists of 14 residues. V was shortened by 2 bases and J by 8 bases, with 13 bases between the two germline ends. DNA for the CDR3: TGTGCCAGCAGCCAACGGGAAACAGAAGATGAGCAGTTCTTC. Its protein is CASSQRETEDEQFF.

The rearrangement links TRBV10-3 to TRBJ2-1; TRBD2 aligns across 9 bases. V dropped 3 bases and J dropped 0; count of bases not matched to a gene: 3. Germline values: CDR1 ENHRY, CDR2 SYGVKD. This CDR3 region has 16 residues. In DNA form, the CDR3 reads TGTGCCATCAGTGAACGCGGGAGGGCCTCCTACAATGAGCAGTTCTTC. Its translation is CAISERGRASYNEQFF.

This clonotype was recorded only once. CDR3 nucleotides: TGCAGCGTTGAGGGTAGGGGTGCGATCGCTTTCTTT. Its translation: CSVEGRGAIAFF. V gene TRBV29-1 combines with J gene TRBJ1-1, with D tentatively TRBD1 (5 bases). The CDR3 loop spans 12 amino acids. Looked up from germline, CDR1 is SQVTM and CDR2 is ANQGSEA. Trimming took off 3 bases at V and 11 bases at J, with 16 bases between the two ends. Supplemented by reference TRBV29-1 and TRBJ1-1, the full variable domain reads SAVISQKPSRDICQRGTSLTIQCQVDSQVTMMFWYRQQPGQSLTLIATANQGSEATYESGFVIDKFPISRPNLTFSTLTVSNMSPEDSSIYLCSVEGRGAIAFFGQGTRLTVV.

The chain is built from TRBV2 and TRBJ2-3; D remains ambiguous. This CDR3 is built from 14 residues. Germline V gives CDR1 SNHLY, CDR2 FYNNEI. Here the CDR3 reads CGYFPRDSTDTQYF. For the CDR3, the DNA is TGTGGCTACTTCCCTAGGGATAGCACAGATACGCAGTATTTT.

The rearrangement links TRBV9 to TRBJ2-7; TRBD1 agrees at 8 bases. The CDR3 totals 13 residues. The V gene end was trimmed by 3 bases and the J gene end by 6 bases; junction bases not matched to a gene: 5. The V gene's germline CDR1 is SGDLS and CDR2 YYNGEE. The CDR3: CASSEDRAGEQYF. The CDR3 DNA is TGTGCCAGCAGCGAGGACAGGGCGGGCGAGCAGTACTTC.